A selection of T cell receptor beta chains follows, all from one sample in a study of T cells after yellow fever vaccination. TCRdb fed the 5' RACE reads into MiXCR, producing one record per CDR3 protein. The table records 450,000 to 600,000 distinct CDR3 sequences, roughly 17% of them present only once. The specimen comprised PBMCs, sampled 4 to 5 days after the first yellow fever vaccination. These receptors were obtained from a young man who received the YFV17D yellow fever vaccine. Both conserved end residues are part of each CDR3. The D gene is left open where the match is weak. Where a row states a size, it is once, few, many or the class of an expanded clone; other rows omit it.

j_call: TRBJ1-5
v_call: TRBV20-1
clone_size: .
d_call: .
cdr3_nt: TGCAGTGCTGTAAGAGAAAATAGCAATCAGCCCCAGCATTTT
cdr3_aa: CSAVRENSNQPQHF

j_call: TRBJ1-4
v_call: TRBV7-9
clone_size: many
d_call: .
cdr3_nt: TGTGCCAGCAGCCCTCCCCGAGAAAAACTGTTTTTT
cdr3_aa: CASSPPREKLFF

j_call: TRBJ2-5
v_call: TRBV7-2
clone_size: many
d_call: TRBD2
cdr3_nt: TGTGCCAGCAGCCGGGGGGGGTCAGGGGAGACCCAGTACTTC
cdr3_aa: CASSRGGSGETQYF

j_call: TRBJ2-5
v_call: TRBV29-1
clone_size: .
d_call: .
cdr3_nt: TGCAGCGTTCAATTTCGTAGAGGAGGAGAGACCCAGTACTTC
cdr3_aa: CSVQFRRGGETQYF

j_call: TRBJ1-4
v_call: TRBV11-2
clone_size: few
d_call: .
cdr3_nt: TGTGCCAGCAGACTTAGCCGGGATTCAACTAATGAAAAACTGTTTTTT
cdr3_aa: CASRLSRDSTNEKLFF

j_call: TRBJ2-1
v_call: TRBV5-1
clone_size: few
d_call: .
cdr3_nt: TGCGCCAGCAGCTTGGAAACAGGAACAAACTACAATGAGCAGTTCTTC
cdr3_aa: CASSLETGTNYNEQFF

j_call: TRBJ1-1
v_call: TRBV24-1
clone_size: .
d_call: .
cdr3_nt: TGCGCCACCAGTGATTTGCATAGTGCGGGAACATCGAAAAAGACCACTGAAGCTTTCTTT
cdr3_aa: CATSDLHSAGTSKKTTEAFF

j_call: TRBJ1-6
v_call: TRBV7-9
clone_size: .
d_call: TRBD1
cdr3_nt: TGTGCCAGCAGCTTCGAATTGACAGGGGAAAATAATTCACCCCTCCACTTT
cdr3_aa: CASSFELTGENNSPLHF

j_call: TRBJ1-2
v_call: TRBV15
clone_size: many
d_call: .
cdr3_nt: TGTGCCACCAGCAGAGAAAGCACGTATGGCTACACCTTC
cdr3_aa: CATSRESTYGYTF

j_call: TRBJ1-1
v_call: TRBV7-6
clone_size: few
d_call: .
cdr3_nt: TGTGCCAGCAGCTTAGTCGCCAGTGAAGCTTTCTTT
cdr3_aa: CASSLVASEAFF

j_call: TRBJ1-2
v_call: TRBV5-1
clone_size: .
d_call: .
cdr3_nt: TGCGCCAGCAGCTTGGTGGAGGGAGGAGGCAACTATGGCTACACCTTC
cdr3_aa: CASSLVEGGGNYGYTF

j_call: TRBJ2-7
v_call: TRBV29-1
clone_size: few
d_call: .
cdr3_nt: TGCAGCGTTTTAAGGTCCGGAGGATCCTACGAGCAGTACTTC
cdr3_aa: CSVLRSGGSYEQYF

j_call: TRBJ1-4
v_call: TRBV7-2
clone_size: few
d_call: TRBD1
cdr3_nt: TGTGCCAGCAGCTCAGGACAGGGGGATGAAAAACTGTTTTTT
cdr3_aa: CASSSGQGDEKLFF

j_call: TRBJ1-6
v_call: TRBV12-3/TRBV12-4
clone_size: .
d_call: .
cdr3_nt: TGTGCCAGCAGTTTCGGCCCCCCCGGGGTCTTAGGCTCACCCCTCCACTTT
cdr3_aa: CASSFGPPGVLGSPLHF

j_call: TRBJ1-2
v_call: TRBV12-3/TRBV12-4
clone_size: .
d_call: TRBD1
cdr3_nt: TGTGCCAGCAGTTCGCAGGGGGCGCGTCGGTCCTATGGGTACACCTTC
cdr3_aa: CASSSQGARRSYGYTF

j_call: TRBJ2-5
v_call: TRBV12-3/TRBV12-4
clone_size: few
d_call: TRBD1
cdr3_nt: TGTGCCAGCAGTCTGACAGGGCGTGCGGAGACCCAGTACTTC
cdr3_aa: CASSLTGRAETQYF

j_call: TRBJ2-7
v_call: TRBV6-5
clone_size: few
d_call: TRBD1
cdr3_nt: TGTGCCAGCAGTAACGGACAGGGGCAGTACGAGCAGTACTTC
cdr3_aa: CASSNGQGQYEQYF

j_call: TRBJ1-1
v_call: TRBV2
clone_size: .
d_call: .
cdr3_nt: TGTGCCAGCAGCTTGACCGGGAGCTTGGGCACTGAAGCTTTCTTT
cdr3_aa: CASSLTGSLGTEAFF

j_call: TRBJ2-3
v_call: TRBV20-1
clone_size: .
d_call: TRBD2
cdr3_nt: TGCAGTGCTCCGATAGCGGGAACAGATACGCAGTATTTT
cdr3_aa: CSAPIAGTDTQYF

j_call: TRBJ2-5
v_call: TRBV7-2
clone_size: few
d_call: .
cdr3_nt: TGTGCCAGCAGCTTCGCAAGGAGGGGGGCGATGGGAGAGACCCAGTACTTC
cdr3_aa: CASSFARRGAMGETQYF

j_call: TRBJ2-3
v_call: TRBV12-3/TRBV12-4
clone_size: few
d_call: TRBD2
cdr3_nt: TGTGCCAGCAGTTCCTTACTAGCGGGGAACACAGATACGCAGTATTTT
cdr3_aa: CASSSLLAGNTDTQYF

j_call: TRBJ2-6
v_call: TRBV6-1
clone_size: .
d_call: .
cdr3_nt: TGTGCCCTGCTGAGGGCGGACTCTGGGGCCAACGTCCTGACTTTC
cdr3_aa: CALLRADSGANVLTF

j_call: TRBJ2-3
v_call: TRBV7-9
clone_size: many
d_call: TRBD2
cdr3_nt: TGTGCCAGCAGCTTAAGACGGGGGGGCCGGGCAGATACGCAGTATTTT
cdr3_aa: CASSLRRGGRADTQYF

j_call: TRBJ2-1
v_call: TRBV11-2
clone_size: .
d_call: TRBD2
cdr3_nt: TGTGCCAGCAGCTTAGTGGCTAGCGGGGGGTGGCATGAGCAGTTCTTC
cdr3_aa: CASSLVASGGWHEQFF

j_call: TRBJ1-2
v_call: TRBV24-1
clone_size: .
d_call: .
cdr3_nt: TGTGCCACCAGTGATTTGAATAGCCCGGGCGGGGGCTACACCTTC
cdr3_aa: CATSDLNSPGGGYTF

j_call: TRBJ2-1
v_call: TRBV5-1
clone_size: .
d_call: TRBD1
cdr3_nt: TGCGCCAGCAGCTTTGGGACAGGGACGGGTGAGCAGTTCTTC
cdr3_aa: CASSFGTGTGEQFF

j_call: TRBJ2-1
v_call: TRBV7-9
clone_size: .
d_call: .
cdr3_nt: TGTGCCAGCAGCTTAAGTAGTTACGCGCGGTACAATGAGCAGTTCTTC
cdr3_aa: CASSLSSYARYNEQFF

j_call: TRBJ2-1
v_call: TRBV6-2/TRBV6-3
clone_size: .
d_call: TRBD2
cdr3_nt: TGTGCCAGCAGTTACGCGGGCATTATAGCGGGGGGAAATGAGCAGTTCTTC
cdr3_aa: CASSYAGIIAGGNEQFF

j_call: TRBJ2-7
v_call: TRBV3-1
clone_size: few
d_call: .
cdr3_nt: TGTGCCAGCAGCCAAGAAGGGCAGGGATACTTC
cdr3_aa: CASSQEGQGYF

j_call: TRBJ2-3
v_call: TRBV6-1
clone_size: few
d_call: .
cdr3_nt: TGTGCCAGCGCCCGCGAGGGGAGCGTGGGAGGGCAGTATTTT
cdr3_aa: CASAREGSVGGQYF

j_call: TRBJ1-5
v_call: TRBV20-1
clone_size: .
d_call: .
cdr3_nt: TGCAGTGCTAGTGGCTGGGGGCAGGGCAATCAGCCCCAGCATTTT
cdr3_aa: CSASGWGQGNQPQHF

j_call: TRBJ1-1
v_call: TRBV5-1
clone_size: few
d_call: .
cdr3_nt: TGCGCCAGCAGCTTCCGCGGGGGGGGCCTAATGAACACTGAAGCTTTCTTT
cdr3_aa: CASSFRGGGLMNTEAFF

j_call: TRBJ1-2
v_call: TRBV29-1
clone_size: few
d_call: .
cdr3_nt: TGCAGCGTTGGTATCGACAGAGCTAACTATGGCTACACCTTC
cdr3_aa: CSVGIDRANYGYTF

j_call: TRBJ2-3
v_call: TRBV30
clone_size: .
d_call: TRBD2
cdr3_nt: TGTGCCTGGAGGGATTTTAGCGGGATCACAGATACGCAGTATTTT
cdr3_aa: CAWRDFSGITDTQYF

j_call: TRBJ2-5
v_call: TRBV6-1
clone_size: few
d_call: TRBD1
cdr3_nt: TGTGCCAGCAGTGACGGGACAGCAAAAGAGACCCAGTACTTC
cdr3_aa: CASSDGTAKETQYF

j_call: TRBJ2-7
v_call: TRBV7-9
clone_size: .
d_call: .
cdr3_nt: TGTGCCAGCAGCTTCAACCGGGACATTGGACCCTACGAGCAGTACTTC
cdr3_aa: CASSFNRDIGPYEQYF

j_call: TRBJ2-1
v_call: TRBV5-1
clone_size: .
d_call: .
cdr3_nt: TGCGCCAGCAGCCGTGTGGGGGGCGGCTACAATGAGCAGTTCTTC
cdr3_aa: CASSRVGGGYNEQFF

j_call: TRBJ2-5
v_call: TRBV4-2
clone_size: few
d_call: .
cdr3_nt: TGTGCCAGCAGCCAGACCTACGCAGAGACCCAGTACTTC
cdr3_aa: CASSQTYAETQYF

j_call: TRBJ1-1
v_call: TRBV6-5
clone_size: medium-sized
d_call: .
cdr3_nt: TGTGCCAGCAGTTACTACCCCGGTCGGGGCACTGAAGCTTTCTTT
cdr3_aa: CASSYYPGRGTEAFF

j_call: TRBJ2-5
v_call: TRBV4-1
clone_size: .
d_call: TRBD2
cdr3_nt: TGCGCCAGCAGCCAAGATAAGGGACTAGGGTTGGAGACCCAGTACTTC
cdr3_aa: CASSQDKGLGLETQYF

j_call: TRBJ2-5
v_call: TRBV29-1
clone_size: few
d_call: TRBD1
cdr3_nt: TGCAGCGTTGGACAGGGGAGGAGAGAGACCCAGTACTTC
cdr3_aa: CSVGQGRRETQYF